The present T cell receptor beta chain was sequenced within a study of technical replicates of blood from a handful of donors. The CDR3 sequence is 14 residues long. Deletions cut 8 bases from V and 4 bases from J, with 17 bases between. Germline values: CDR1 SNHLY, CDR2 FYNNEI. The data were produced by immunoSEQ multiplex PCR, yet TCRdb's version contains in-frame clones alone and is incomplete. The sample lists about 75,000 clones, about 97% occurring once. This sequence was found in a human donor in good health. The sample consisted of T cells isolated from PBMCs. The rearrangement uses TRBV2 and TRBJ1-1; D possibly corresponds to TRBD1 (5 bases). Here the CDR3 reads CASYLSGEGTEAFF. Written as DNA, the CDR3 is TGTGCCAGCTACCTTTCGGGGGAGGGCACTGAAGCTTTCTTT. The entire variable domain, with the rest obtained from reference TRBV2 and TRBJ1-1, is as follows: EPEVTQTPSHQVTQMGQEVILRCVPISNHLYFYWYRQILGQKVEFLVSFYNNEISEKSEIFDDQFSVERPDGSNFTLKIRSTKLEDSAMYFCASYLSGEGTEAFFGQGTRLTVV.